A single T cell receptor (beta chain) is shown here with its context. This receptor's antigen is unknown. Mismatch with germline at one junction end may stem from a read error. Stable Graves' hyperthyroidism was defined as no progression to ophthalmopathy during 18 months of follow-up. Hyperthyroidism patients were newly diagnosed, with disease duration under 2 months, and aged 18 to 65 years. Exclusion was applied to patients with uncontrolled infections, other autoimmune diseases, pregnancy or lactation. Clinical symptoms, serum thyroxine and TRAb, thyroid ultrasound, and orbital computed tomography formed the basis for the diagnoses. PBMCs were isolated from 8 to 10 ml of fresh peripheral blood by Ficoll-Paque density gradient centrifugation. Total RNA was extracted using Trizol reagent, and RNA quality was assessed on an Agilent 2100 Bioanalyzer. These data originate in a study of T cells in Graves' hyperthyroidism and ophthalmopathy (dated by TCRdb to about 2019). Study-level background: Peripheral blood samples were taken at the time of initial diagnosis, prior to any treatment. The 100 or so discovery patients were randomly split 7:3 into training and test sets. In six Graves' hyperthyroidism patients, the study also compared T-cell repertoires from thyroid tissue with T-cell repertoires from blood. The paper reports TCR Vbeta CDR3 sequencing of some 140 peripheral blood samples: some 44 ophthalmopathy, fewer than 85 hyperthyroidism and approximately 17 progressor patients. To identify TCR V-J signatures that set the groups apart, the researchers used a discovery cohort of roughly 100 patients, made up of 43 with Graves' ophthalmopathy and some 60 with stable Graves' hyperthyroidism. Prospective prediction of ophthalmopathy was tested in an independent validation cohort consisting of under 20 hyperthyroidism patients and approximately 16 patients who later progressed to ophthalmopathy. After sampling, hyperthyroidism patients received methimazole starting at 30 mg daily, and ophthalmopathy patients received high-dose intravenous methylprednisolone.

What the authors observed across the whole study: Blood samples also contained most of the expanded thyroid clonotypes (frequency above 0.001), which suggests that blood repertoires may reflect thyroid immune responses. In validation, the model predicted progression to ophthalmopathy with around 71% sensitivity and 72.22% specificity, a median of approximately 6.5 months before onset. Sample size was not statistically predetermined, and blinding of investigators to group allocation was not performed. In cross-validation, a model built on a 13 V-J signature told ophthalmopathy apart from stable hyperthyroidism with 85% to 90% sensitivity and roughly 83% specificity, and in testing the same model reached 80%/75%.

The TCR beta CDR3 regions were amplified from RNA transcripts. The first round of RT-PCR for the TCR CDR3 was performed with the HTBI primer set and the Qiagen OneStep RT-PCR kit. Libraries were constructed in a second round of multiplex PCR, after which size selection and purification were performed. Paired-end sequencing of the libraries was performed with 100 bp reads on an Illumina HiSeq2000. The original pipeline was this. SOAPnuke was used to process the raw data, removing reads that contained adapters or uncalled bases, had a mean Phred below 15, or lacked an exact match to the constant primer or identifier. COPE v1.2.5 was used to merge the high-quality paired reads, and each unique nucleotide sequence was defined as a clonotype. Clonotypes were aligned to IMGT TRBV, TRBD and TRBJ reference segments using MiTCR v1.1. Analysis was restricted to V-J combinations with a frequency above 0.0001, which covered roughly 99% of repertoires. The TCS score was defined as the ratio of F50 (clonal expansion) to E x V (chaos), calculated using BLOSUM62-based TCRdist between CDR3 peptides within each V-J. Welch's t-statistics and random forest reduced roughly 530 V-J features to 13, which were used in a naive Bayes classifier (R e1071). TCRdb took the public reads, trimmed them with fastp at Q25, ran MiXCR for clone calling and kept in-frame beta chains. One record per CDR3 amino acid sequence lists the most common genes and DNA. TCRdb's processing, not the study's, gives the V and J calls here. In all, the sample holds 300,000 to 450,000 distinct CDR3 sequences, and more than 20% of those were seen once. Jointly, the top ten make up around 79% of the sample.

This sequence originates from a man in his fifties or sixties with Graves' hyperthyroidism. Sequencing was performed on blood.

The nucleotide sequence reads TGTGTCAGTAGTATACAGGGGGGTACTGAAGCTTTCTTT. This is translated as CVSSIQGGTEAFF. The rearranged chain carries TRBV19 and TRBJ1-1; 8 bases in between match TRBD1. The CDR3, from cysteine to phenylalanine, totals 13 residues. Kept here is only the CDR3 DNA, which spans 39 bases and is read in frame from base 1. Based on the germline V gene (reference sequence), the CDR1 and CDR2 sequences are LNHDA and SQIVND.